A selection of T cell receptor beta chains follows, all from one sample in a study of T cells expressing NK-cell markers. TCRdb re-analyzed the 5' RACE reads; it lists each CDR3 protein once, without DNA. The table lists a few hundred thousand distinct CDR3 sequences. The specimen sequenced was blood T cells: a sorted CD56 or NKG2C T cell subset, CD4+ or CD8+ T cells, or bulk PBMC T cells (not recorded which). These receptors all come from a man younger than 35 in good health. CDR3s include the opening cysteine and the closing phenylalanine or tryptophan.

>TRBV28|TRBJ2-1
CASSLGTTSSYNEQFF
>TRBV11-2|TRBJ2-5
CASKGVQETQYF
>TRBV4-2|TRBJ1-4
CASTPGRDEKLFF
>TRBV29-1|TRBJ2-1
CSVETGPVSYNEQFF
>TRBV7-2|TRBJ2-3
CASGEDRAHTDTQYF
>TRBV29-1|TRBJ2-7
CSVGDRGTYEQYF
>TRBV11-2|TRBJ2-6
CASSLEVAGGVSGANVLTF
>TRBV6-2/TRBV6-3|TRBJ2-1
CASSSPTDSNYNEQFF
>TRBV28|TRBJ2-4
CASIGRINIQYF
>TRBV11-2|TRBJ2-7
CASSLRGVSGRPWGYEQYF
>TRBV29-1|TRBJ2-3
CSDRTGGIDTQYF
>TRBV7-3|TRBJ2-5
CASSLRGESEETQYF
>TRBV2|TRBJ1-5
CASSAAPRGGNQPQHF
>TRBV29-1|TRBJ2-3
CSVEGLGGGTQYF
>TRBV19|TRBJ1-1
CASSIDVSGLNTEAFF
>TRBV5-6|TRBJ2-5
CASSLTGVLRETQYF
>TRBV5-1|TRBJ2-7
CASSFGGTDNYEQYF
>TRBV20-1|TRBJ2-1
CSARDSSGTSGRKASYNEQFF
>TRBV7-3|TRBJ2-7
CASSPQARLASRLYEQYF
>TRBV10-3|TRBJ1-2
CAVGRTGHGYTF
>TRBV12-3/TRBV12-4|TRBJ2-2
CASSAGGTTNTGELFF
>TRBV20-1|TRBJ1-1
CSAIGRLTPNTEAFF
>TRBV6-1|TRBJ2-7
CASSEAGTGSEQYF
>TRBV10-3|TRBJ1-5
CAISESSGGQPQHF
>TRBV7-2|TRBJ2-2
CASSLAPGATGELFF
>TRBV12-3/TRBV12-4|TRBJ2-5
CASSNSGSQYQETQYF
>TRBV19|TRBJ2-3
CASSPLAATDTQYF
>TRBV9|TRBJ2-5
CASSPPGQEETQYF
>TRBV29-1|TRBJ1-1
CSVDTGPEAFF
>TRBV25-1|TRBJ2-1
CASSSGIEQFF
>TRBV12-3/TRBV12-4|TRBJ2-1
CASSLFGGGPLGNNEQFF
>TRBV5-1|TRBJ2-3
CASSPTTGTGENTDTQYF
>TRBV29-1|TRBJ2-3
CSVEGSIGFTDTQYF
>TRBV7-2|TRBJ2-1
CASSSGSQWTYGHNEQFF
>TRBV29-1|TRBJ2-5
CSTTAEKQETQYF
>TRBV6-1|TRBJ1-1
CASSARKQGYTEAFF
>TRBV5-1|TRBJ2-1
CASSLGGSDEQFF
>TRBV6-5|TRBJ2-1
CASTFGLEEDNEQFF
>TRBV4-2|TRBJ2-4
CASSIGQAPNIQYF
>TRBV6-6|TRBJ1-1
CASSSSWEAFF
>TRBV20-1|TRBJ2-1
CSAPSLADEQFF
>TRBV7-9|TRBJ2-2
CASRARGQFGNTGELFF
>TRBV27|TRBJ2-1
CASSRPTRGDEQFF
>TRBV11-2|TRBJ2-1
CASRPIRDSYNEQFF
>TRBV6-5|TRBJ1-6
CASSFRQGGNSPLHF
>TRBV7-6|TRBJ2-7
CASSLVPGLAGGTNEQYF
>TRBV9|TRBJ1-1
CASSVVDRATEAFF
>TRBV29-1|TRBJ1-1
CSVAYGTGRTEAFF